This T cell receptor (beta chain) was documented in a study of blood T cell repertoires in COVID-19. Overall study context: The study drew acute and convalescent COVID-19 samples from the United States, Italy and Spain. T cells, B-cell-depleted T cells, or PBMCs supplied cDNA or gDNA.

As handled by the study authors: Amplification with reference gene primers provided the estimates of nucleated cell counts. Repertoires were generated with immunoSEQ multiplex PCR, while TCRdb's copy carries only in-frame clones and drops some. V and J calls plus clone size are reproduced from that table; the DNA served to infer D and trimming. The sample lists 100,000 to 110,000 clones; around four fifths were seen once. The CDR3 sequence is 17 residues long. The germline gives CDR1 DFQATT, CDR2 SNEGSKA (reference sequence). V was pared by 3 bases and J by 2 bases, with 9 bases of the junction left unmatched.

The specimen sequenced was peripheral blood. The origin of this receptor is a man aged 50-60 years with active or convalescent COVID-19. The chain combines TRBV20-1 with TRBJ2-1; 11 nucleotides match TRBD2. CDR3 residues: CSASDPGTSGPYNEQFF. CDR3 nucleotides: TGCAGTGCTAGTGACCCCGGGACTAGCGGACCCTACAATGAGCAGTTCTTC.